This T cell receptor (beta chain) comes out of a study of cytomegalovirus exposure and HLA in healthy donors. Across the whole study: A prior analysis found some 110 million unique TCR beta sequences from some 190 million T cells. Findings and caveats of the study: Highly shared variants forming one cluster were likely a sequencing artifact. Apparent HLA restriction characterized most CMV-associated TCR beta chains in a later analysis. There were several of the most significant clusters that appeared linked to common viral pathogens in a later analysis.

Germline CDR1 reads LNHDA; CDR2 reads SQIVND (reference sequence). After removal of 4 bases from V and 6 bases from J, the junction contained 4 bases not matched to a gene. The CDR3 is 14 residues long. PCR primers comprised 60 Vbeta and 13 Jbeta primers. Assay: immunoSEQ multiplex PCR; the TCRdb copy retains only in-frame clones and omits some. Of around 150,000 clones in the sample, around four fifths were seen once. To note about this clone: Its target is not known.

The sequenced sample consisted of PBMCs. The rearrangement links TRBV19 to TRBJ2-1, with 9 nucleotides matching TRBD2. This sequence was found in a woman aged 25-40 years in good health and CMV-seronegative. CDR3 sequence reads: CASSRLAVSNEQFF. Written as DNA, the CDR3 is TGTGCCAGTAGTAGACTAGCGGTTTCCAATGAGCAGTTCTTC.